The next 32 T cell receptor beta chains were all read from a single sample in a study of metastatic and nonmetastatic thyroid tumors. Using MiXCR, TCRdb reanalyzed the PCR reads. The sample lists about 11,000 clones, around 40% occurring once. Patients had received no treatment of any kind before thyroid surgery. Sequenced sample: tumor tissue. The receptors derive from a female donor with papillary thyroid cancer or a benign thyroid nodule (not recorded which). Some clones in this sample may be carry-over from other donors' samples.

The chain combines TRBV5-1 with TRBJ2-3; D possibly uses TRBD1 or TRBD2 (6 bases each). The CDR3 totals 13 residues. With 4 bases removed from V and 6 bases from J, the gap between germline ends came to 12 bases. Germline V gene lookup returns CDR1 SGHRS and CDR2 YFSETQ. CDR3 sequence: CASSQGGPDTQYF. The DNA for the CDR3 is TGCGCCAGCAGCCAAGGGGGGCCCGATACGCAGTATTTT.

This clone was counted a few times. This chain connects TRBV6-9 to TRBJ2-7; possible D gene TRBD2, 5 bases. Germline V gene data show CDR1 as MNHGY and CDR2 as SVAAGI. CDR3 length equals 17 residues. V lost 3 bases to trimming and J lost 7 bases, with 25 bases between them. The CDR3 protein is CASSYPGVCHWLWEQYF. The CDR3 DNA reads TGTGCCAGCAGTTACCCCGGGGTCTGCCATTGGTTATGGGAGCAGTACTTC.

This chain uses TRBV30 with TRBJ1-5; tentative D call: TRBD1 (6 bases). Germline CDR1 GTSNPN, CDR2 SVGIG (reference sequence). Between the trimmed V and J ends, which lost 5 bases and 3 bases, there was a span of 17 bases. The CDR3 contains 15 residues. CDR3 residues: CAWGAGATSNQPQHF. The DNA for the CDR3 is TGTGCCTGGGGGGCAGGGGCGACATCCAATCAGCCCCAGCATTTT.

The chain employs TRBV6-6 and TRBJ2-7, with unresolved D. CDR1 MNHNY and CDR2 SVGAGI come from the germline V gene (reference sequence). The CDR3 loop spans 14 amino acids. The V gene lost 2 bases and the J gene lost 2 bases, with 10 bases spanning the gap. The CDR3 sequence: CASSYGPRTYEQYF. The CDR3 nucleotides read TGTGCCAGCAGTTACGGGCCCCGGACCTACGAGCAGTACTTC.

CDR3 region: CASRSGGLANYGYTF. The CDR3 DNA follows: TGTGCCAGCCGTTCAGGTGGGCTGGCTAACTATGGCTACACCTTC. The V gene is TRBV6-5, the J gene TRBJ1-2; D unclear. The CDR3 is 15 amino acids. Germline V gives CDR1 MNHEY, CDR2 SVGAGI. V shed 8 bases and J shed 0 bases, with 16 bases lying between them.

V gene TRBV27 combines with J gene TRBJ1-5; 9 positions agree with TRBD1. There are 15 residues in the CDR3. J lost 3 bases, V lost 5 bases, and 5 bases had no gene match. Per germline, CDR1 MNHEY and CDR2 SMNVEV (reference sequence). In nucleotides, the CDR3 is TGTGCCAGCAGTCCCGGGACAGGGATCAATCAGCCCCAGCATTTT. This sequence encodes CASSPGTGINQPQHF.

As for this clone: The junction shows a germline mismatch at one end, possibly a read error. Here the CDR3 reads CASSARGDYGDTF. CDR3 DNA sequence: TGTGCCAGCAGCGCCAGGGGAGACTATGGCGACACCTTC. This chain uses TRBV6-1 with TRBJ1-2; D is perhaps TRBD1 (6 bases). The CDR3 contains 13 residues. Germline-derived CDR1 and CDR2 are MNHNS and SASEGT.

The rearrangement uses TRBV6-9 and TRBJ1-2; D possibly corresponds to TRBD1 (5 bases). The CDR3 contains 11 residues. Trimming stripped 4 bases from V and 7 bases from J, with 7 bases between. CDR1 is MNHGY and CDR2 is SVAAGI in the germline V gene. DNA of the CDR3: TGTGCCAGCAGTTCCGGGGGTGGCTACACCTTC. As protein: CASSSGGGYTF.

This chain links TRBV12-3 or TRBV12-4 with TRBJ2-5; D is perhaps TRBD1 (6 bases). The CDR3 contains 14 residues. V lost 4 bases to trimming and J lost 1 base, with 10 bases between them. Written as DNA, the CDR3 is TGTGCCAGCAGTTATCAGGGGCTCCAAGAGACCCAGTACTTC. The encoded protein is CASSYQGLQETQYF.

There are a few counts of this clone. The chain couples TRBV6-2 or TRBV6-3 to TRBJ2-7, with D maybe TRBD1 (6 bases). V was pared by 6 bases and J by 4 bases, with 22 bases between. Germline V gene sequence: CDR1 MNHEY, CDR2 SVGEGT. The CDR3 has 16 amino acids. This CDR3 reads CASRRGLTATQYEQYF. The CDR3 coding sequence is TGTGCCAGCAGAAGGGGGTTAACAGCTACGCAATACGAGCAGTACTTC.

This clone is labeled as large (0.1 to 1%). The chain joins TRBV9 to TRBJ2-2; 7 bases align to TRBD1. V shed 3 bases, J shed 5 bases, and the junction held 7 bases outside the gene matches. The germline V gene encodes CDR1 SGDLS and CDR2 YYNGEE. The CDR3 consists of 15 residues. The DNA for the CDR3 is TGTGCCAGCAGCGCGACGGGACAGCTGACCGGGGAGCTGTTTTTT. It specifies CASSATGQLTGELFF. The full variable domain, rest sourced from reference TRBV9 and TRBJ2-2, is DSGVTQTPKHLITATGQRVTLRCSPRSGDLSVYWYQQSLDQGLQFLIQYYNGEERAKGNILERFSAQQFPDLHSELNLSSLELGDSALYFCASSATGQLTGELFFGEGSRLTVL.

CDR3 residues: CASGLGGITDTQYF. CDR3 in DNA: TGTGCCAGCGGATTGGGGGGTATAACAGATACGCAGTATTTT. The rearrangement joins TRBV3-1 to TRBJ2-3, with D tentatively TRBD2 (6 bases). The CDR3 consists of 14 residues. The germline V gene encodes CDR1 LGHDT and CDR2 YNNKEL (reference sequence). V lost 8 bases, J lost 3 bases, and 15 bases lay in between.

This chain uses TRBV4-2 with TRBJ2-2; no clear D gene. The CDR3 extends over 13 amino acids. Trimming shortened V by 1 base and J by 6 bases, and 6 bases separated the two germline ends. Per germline, CDR1 LGHNA and CDR2 YNFKEQ. The CDR3, as DNA: TGTGCCAGCAGCCAAGTAGATGCCGGGGAGCTGTTTTTT. Its protein product is CASSQVDAGELFF.

This sequence joins TRBV11-2 and TRBJ2-2; no reliable D call. This CDR3 region has 13 residues. Per the germline V gene, CDR1 is SGHAT and CDR2 is FQNNGV. The V and J ends lost 6 bases and 2 bases respectively, with 7 bases between them. The CDR3 coding sequence is TGTGCCAGCAGTAACCTAAACACCGGGGAGCTGTTTTTT. Amino acid sequence: CASSNLNTGELFF.

As regards this clone: A much larger clone differs by one base, so this may be a read error. V gene TRBV7-2 combines with J gene TRBJ2-3; the D is unclear. V lost 9 bases, J lost 5 bases, and 18 bases lay in between. Germline values: CDR1 SGHTA, CDR2 FQGNSA. The length of the CDR3 is 14 residues. This CDR3 is CASDSGWREDTQYF. In DNA, the CDR3 is TGTGCCAGTGACTCCGGGTGGCGTGAAGATACGCAGTATTTT.

The genes are TRBV28 and TRBJ1-5; D is unclear. CDR1 is MDHEN and CDR2 is SYDVKM in the germline V gene. Deletions cut 5 bases from V and 5 bases from J, with 13 bases between. The CDR3 sequence is 14 residues long. In DNA form, the CDR3 reads TGTGCCAGCAGTAAGAGTTTATCTTATCAGCCCCAGCATTTT. Encoded protein: CASSKSLSYQPQHF.

In this sample, this clone turned up a few times. This chain uses TRBV2 with TRBJ2-5; 7 bases align to TRBD2. Germline-derived CDR1 and CDR2 are SNHLY and FYNNEI. After removal of 5 bases from V and 1 base from J, the junction contained 7 bases not matched to a gene. The CDR3 consists of 15 residues. The CDR3 sequence is CASSSGTTLQETQYF. Written as DNA, the CDR3 is TGTGCCAGCAGTTCCGGGACTACCCTCCAAGAGACCCAGTACTTC.

This clone was detected only a few times. The V and J genes are TRBV12-3 or TRBV12-4 and TRBJ2-7; D not certain. The CDR3 sequence is 13 residues long. Deletions cut 4 bases from V and 0 bases from J, with 7 bases between. Written as DNA, the CDR3 is TGTGCCAGCAGTTCCTACACCTCCTACGAGCAGTACTTC. Its protein product is CASSSYTSYEQYF.

The chain combines TRBV3-1 with TRBJ2-3, with D possibly matching TRBD1 (5 bases). In germline, CDR1 is LGHDT, CDR2 YNNKEL (reference sequence). CDR3 size: 14 residues. The germline V and J ends were trimmed by 1 base and 6 bases, with 11 bases remaining between them. CDR3: CASSQVDRMDTQYF. DNA for the CDR3: TGTGCCAGCAGCCAAGTTGACAGAATGGATACGCAGTATTTT.

The V and J genes are TRBV5-1 and TRBJ1-3; 8 bases match TRBD1. V was pared by 4 bases and J by 4 bases, with 7 bases of the junction left unmatched. The germline V gene has CDR1 SGHRS and CDR2 YFSETQ. The length of the CDR3 is 15 residues. CDR3 sequence (DNA): TGCGCCAGCAGCGGAAAACAGGGGGAGGGAAACACCATATATTTT. Protein product: CASSGKQGEGNTIYF.

The chain is built from TRBV7-2 and TRBJ1-2; D is uncertain. CDR3 length equals 14 residues. Germline CDR1 reads SGHTA; CDR2 reads FQGNSA. Trimming stripped 5 bases from V and 0 bases from J, with 10 bases between. CDR3 coding DNA: TGTGCCAGCAGCCAACAGAGAGCTAACTATGGCTACACCTTC. This sequence encodes CASSQQRANYGYTF.

The chain carries TRBV6-1 and TRBJ1-5; 9 bases align to TRBD1. V lost 5 bases and J lost 5; bases outside the gene matches: 7. CDR3 length equals 15 residues. Germline V gene data show CDR1 as MNHNS and CDR2 as SASEGT. For the CDR3, the DNA is TGTGCCAGCAGTTCCGGGACAGGGCGGCATCAGCCCCAGCATTTT. Protein: CASSSGTGRHQPQHF.

V gene TRBV5-1 combines with J gene TRBJ2-2; D is uncertain. V lost 3 bases and J 1 base, leaving 7 bases between the germline ends. The CDR3 has 14 amino acids. Germline CDR1 and CDR2: SGHRS and YFSETQ. CDR3 sequence: CASSSMGNTGELFF. In DNA form, the CDR3 reads TGCGCCAGCAGCTCGATGGGGAACACCGGGGAGCTGTTTTTT.

V gene TRBV5-8 combines with J gene TRBJ2-3, with a weak D call TRBD2 (6 bases). Trimming shortened V by 0 bases and J by 5 bases, and 13 bases separated the two germline ends. This CDR3 comprises 15 residues. The germline V gene encodes CDR1 SGHTS and CDR2 YDEGEE. The DNA for the CDR3 is TGTGCCAGCAGCTTGGTGGGCGGGATAAGAGATACGCAGTATTTT. As protein: CASSLVGGIRDTQYF.

Only a few counts were recorded for this clone. The V and J genes are TRBV6-5 and TRBJ1-6; TRBD1 agrees at 7 bases. After removal of 4 bases from V and 2 bases from J, the junction contained 5 bases not matched to a gene. The CDR3 loop spans 16 amino acids. Germline assignment: CDR1 MNHEY and CDR2 SVGAGI. CDR3 bases: TGTGCCAGCAGTTCCTTACAGGGGACCTATAATTCACCCCTCCACTTT. Its protein is CASSSLQGTYNSPLHF.

The V and J genes are TRBV3-1 and TRBJ2-1, with 7 bases that match TRBD2. Germline loops: CDR1 LGHDT, CDR2 YNNKEL (reference sequence). The CDR3 runs 14 residues. Trimming took 7 bases from V and 6 from J; bases not matched to a gene: 9. The CDR3 DNA is TGTGCCAGCAAGAGCGGGGAGGGCCTCAATGAGCAGTTCTTC. It yields the protein CASKSGEGLNEQFF.

The chain joins TRBV5-1 to TRBJ2-5; D tentatively reads TRBD1 or TRBD2 (6 bases each). The V and J ends lost 4 bases and 5 bases respectively, with 15 bases between them. This CDR3 has 14 residues. CDR1 is SGHRS and CDR2 is YFSETQ in the germline V gene. As DNA, the CDR3 is TGCGCCAGCAGCCCGGTGGGGGGCGGTGAGACCCAGTACTTC. Protein sequence: CASSPVGGGETQYF. Based on the CDR3 plus reference TRBV5-1 and TRBJ2-5, the full variable domain is KAGVTQTPRYLIKTRGQQVTLSCSPISGHRSVSWYQQTPGQGLQFLFEYFSETQRNKGNFPGRFSGRQFSNSRSEMNVSTLELGDSALYLCASSPVGGGETQYFGPGTRLLVL.

This clone was counted only a few times. This chain joins TRBV12-3 or TRBV12-4 and TRBJ2-3; D not resolved. The V and J ends lost 4 bases and 0 bases respectively, with 5 bases between them. The CDR3 totals 13 residues. The CDR3 spells CASSWVSTDTQYF. The CDR3 bases are TGTGCCAGCAGTTGGGTGAGCACAGATACGCAGTATTTT.

This clone showed up just a few times. This chain links TRBV12-3 or TRBV12-4 with TRBJ1-6, with a weak D call TRBD1 (5 bases). V was cut by 2 bases and J by 11 bases, with 13 bases left in between. This CDR3 is 14 amino acids long. The CDR3 nucleotides read TGTGCCAGCAGTTTAATGGGGGGTAACGCACCCCTCCACTTT. Translated, it gives CASSLMGGNAPLHF.

The chain has TRBV6-2 or TRBV6-3 and TRBJ1-6; D remains ambiguous. With 6 bases removed from V and 7 bases from J, the gap between germline ends came to 13 bases. There are 14 residues in the CDR3. Germline V gene sequence: CDR1 MNHEY, CDR2 SVGEGT. The DNA for the CDR3 is TGTGCCAGCAGAGATCCGGGGTTGAATTCACCCCTCCACTTT. Translated, it gives CASRDPGLNSPLHF.

This clone was counted only a few times. V is TRBV27 and J is TRBJ2-7; D tentatively fits TRBD1 or TRBD2 (5 bases each). Trimming left V 3 bases short and J 0 bases short, with 6 bases between. The CDR3 spans 13 residues. Germline V gene data show CDR1 as MNHEY and CDR2 as SMNVEV (reference sequence). CDR3 sequence reads: CASSLRGSYEQYF. CDR3 DNA: TGTGCCAGCAGTTTGAGGGGCTCCTACGAGCAGTACTTC.

This clone has a handful of counts. This rearrangement joins TRBV28 to TRBJ2-1; TRBD1 might be the D (5 bases). The CDR3 consists of 11 residues. Trimming removed 5 bases from V and 10 bases from J, with 9 bases in between. The germline CDR1 and CDR2 sequences are MDHEN and SYDVKM. The CDR3 reads CASSGAVEQFF. For the CDR3, the DNA is TGTGCCAGCAGTGGGGCGGTGGAGCAGTTCTTC.